Here is one TCR beta chain with its context. This sample stems from a study of blood T cell repertoires in COVID-19. Looking at the study overall: PBMCs, B-cell-depleted T cells, or T cells were the source of the cDNA or gDNA that made up the material.

V trimming: 4 bases; J trimming: 8 bases; junction bases outside the gene matches: 8. The CDR3 consists of 15 residues. Germline V gene data show CDR1 as SEHNR and CDR2 as FQNEAQ (reference sequence). Methods used by the authors: Estimated nucleated cell counts came from reference gene primer amplification. TCRdb's table, derived via immunoSEQ multiplex PCR, lists solely in-frame clones and lacks some. V and J calls and clone size are as listed in that table; D and trimming were resolved from the DNA. Here the sample spans around 57,000 clones, 90% being singletons. Source material: peripheral blood. The sequence derives from a middle-aged man with acute or convalescent COVID-19. The chain is built from TRBV7-9 and TRBJ1-4; 9 positions agree with TRBD1. This CDR3 is CASSSRGTGKEKLFF. Here the CDR3 DNA reads TGTGCCAGCAGCTCACGGGGGACAGGGAAAGAAAAACTGTTTTTT.